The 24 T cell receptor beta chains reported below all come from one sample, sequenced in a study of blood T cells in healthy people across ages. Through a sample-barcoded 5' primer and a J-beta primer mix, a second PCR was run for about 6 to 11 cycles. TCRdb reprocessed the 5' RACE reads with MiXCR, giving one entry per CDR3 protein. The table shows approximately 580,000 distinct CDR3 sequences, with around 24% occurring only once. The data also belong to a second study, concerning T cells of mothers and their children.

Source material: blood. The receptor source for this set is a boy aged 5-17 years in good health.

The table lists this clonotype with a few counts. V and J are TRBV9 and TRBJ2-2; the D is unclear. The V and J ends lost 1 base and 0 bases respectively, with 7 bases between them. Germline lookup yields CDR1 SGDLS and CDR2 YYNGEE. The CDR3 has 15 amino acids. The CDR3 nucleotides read TGTGCCAGCAGCGTAAGGGTCGCGAACACCGGGGAGCTGTTTTTT. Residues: CASSVRVANTGELFF.

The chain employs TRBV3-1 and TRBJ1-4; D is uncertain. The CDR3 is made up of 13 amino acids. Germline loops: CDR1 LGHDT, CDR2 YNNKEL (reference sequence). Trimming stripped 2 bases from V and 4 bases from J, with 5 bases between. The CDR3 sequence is CASSQRRNEKLFF. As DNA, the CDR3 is TGTGCCAGCAGCCAAAGACGTAATGAAAAACTGTTTTTT. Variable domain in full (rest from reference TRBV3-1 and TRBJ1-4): DTAVSQTPKYLVTQMGNDKSIKCEQNLGHDTMYWYKQDSKKFLKIMFSYNNKELIINETVPNRFSPKSPDKAHLNLHINSLELGDSAVYFCASSQRRNEKLFFGSGTQLSVL.

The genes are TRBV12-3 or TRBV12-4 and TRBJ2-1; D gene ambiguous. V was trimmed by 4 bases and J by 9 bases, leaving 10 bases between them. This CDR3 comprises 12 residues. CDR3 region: CASSSPMLEQFF. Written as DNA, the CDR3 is TGTGCCAGCAGTTCCCCTATGCTTGAGCAGTTCTTC.

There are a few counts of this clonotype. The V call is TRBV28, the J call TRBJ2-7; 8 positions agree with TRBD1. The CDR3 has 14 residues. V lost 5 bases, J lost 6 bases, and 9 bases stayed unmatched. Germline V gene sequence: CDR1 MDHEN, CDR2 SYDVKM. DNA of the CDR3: TGTGCCAGCAGTCCCTCGGACAGGGTACGCGAGCAGTACTTC. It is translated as CASSPSDRVREQYF.

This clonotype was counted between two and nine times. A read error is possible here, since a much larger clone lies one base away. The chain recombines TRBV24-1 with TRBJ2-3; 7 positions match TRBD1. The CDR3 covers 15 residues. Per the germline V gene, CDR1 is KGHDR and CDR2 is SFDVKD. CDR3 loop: CAASDPGQGTDTQYF. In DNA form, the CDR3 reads TGTGCCGCCAGTGATCCCGGACAGGGCACAGATACGCAGTATTTT.

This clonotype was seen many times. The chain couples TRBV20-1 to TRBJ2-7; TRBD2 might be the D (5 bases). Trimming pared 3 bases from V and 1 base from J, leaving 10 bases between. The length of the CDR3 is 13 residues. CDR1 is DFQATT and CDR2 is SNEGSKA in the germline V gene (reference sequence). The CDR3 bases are TGCAGTGCTAGGGCGACGGGGTCCTACGAGCAGTACTTC. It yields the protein CSARATGSYEQYF.

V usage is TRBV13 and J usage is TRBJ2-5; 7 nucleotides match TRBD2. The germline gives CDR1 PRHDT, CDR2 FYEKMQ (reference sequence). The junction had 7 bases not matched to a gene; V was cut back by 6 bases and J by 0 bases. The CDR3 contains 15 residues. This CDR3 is CASSLSGSHQETQYF. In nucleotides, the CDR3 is TGTGCCAGCAGTCTTAGCGGGTCCCACCAAGAGACCCAGTACTTC.

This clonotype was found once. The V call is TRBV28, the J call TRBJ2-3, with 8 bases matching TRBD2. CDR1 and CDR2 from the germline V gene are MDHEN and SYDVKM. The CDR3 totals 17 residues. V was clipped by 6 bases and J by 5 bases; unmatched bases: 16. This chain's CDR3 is CASSHERGSALGDTQYF. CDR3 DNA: TGTGCCAGCAGCCACGAGCGGGGGAGCGCCTTGGGAGATACGCAGTATTTT.

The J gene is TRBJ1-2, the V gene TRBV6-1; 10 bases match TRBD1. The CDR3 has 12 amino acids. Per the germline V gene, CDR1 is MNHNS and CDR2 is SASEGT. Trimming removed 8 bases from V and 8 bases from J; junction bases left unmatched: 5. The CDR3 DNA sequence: TGTGCCAGCGACAGGGGGCCCTACGGCTACACCTTC. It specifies CASDRGPYGYTF.

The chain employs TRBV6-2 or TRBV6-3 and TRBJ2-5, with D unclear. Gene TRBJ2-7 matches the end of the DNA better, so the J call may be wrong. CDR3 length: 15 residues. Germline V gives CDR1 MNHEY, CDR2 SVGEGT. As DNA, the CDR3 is TGTGCCAGCAGCCCACGTGGCAGTAGAACCTACGAGCAGTACTTC. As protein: CASSPRGSRTYEQYF.

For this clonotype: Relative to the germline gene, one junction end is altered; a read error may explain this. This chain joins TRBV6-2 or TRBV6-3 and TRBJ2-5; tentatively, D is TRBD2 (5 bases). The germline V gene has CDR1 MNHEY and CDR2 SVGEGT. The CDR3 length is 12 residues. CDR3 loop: CASSPMKEAQYF. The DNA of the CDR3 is TGCGCCAGCAGCCCCATGAAGGAGGCCCAGTACTTC.

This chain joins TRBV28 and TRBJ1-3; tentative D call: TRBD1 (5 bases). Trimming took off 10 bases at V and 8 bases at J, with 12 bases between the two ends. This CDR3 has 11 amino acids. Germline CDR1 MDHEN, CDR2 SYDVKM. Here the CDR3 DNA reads TGTGCCACCACACCGGGACACACCATATATTTT. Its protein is CATTPGHTIYF.

In DNA form, the CDR3 reads TGTGCCAGCAGTGAATTCCCCTTGGGCAAGAACACTGAAGCTTTCTTT. It specifies CASSEFPLGKNTEAFF. The rearrangement links TRBV25-1 to TRBJ1-1; D ambiguous. The germline V gene encodes CDR1 MGHDK and CDR2 SYGVNS. This CDR3 contains 16 residues. The V gene lost 1 base and the J gene lost 1 base, with 13 bases spanning the gap.

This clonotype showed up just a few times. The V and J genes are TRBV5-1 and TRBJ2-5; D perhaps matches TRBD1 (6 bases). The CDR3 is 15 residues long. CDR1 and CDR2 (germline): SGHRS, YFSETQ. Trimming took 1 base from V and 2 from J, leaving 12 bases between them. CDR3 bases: TGCGCCAGCAGCTTGTTCGGCACAGGGCAAGAGACCCAGTACTTC. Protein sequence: CASSLFGTGQETQYF.

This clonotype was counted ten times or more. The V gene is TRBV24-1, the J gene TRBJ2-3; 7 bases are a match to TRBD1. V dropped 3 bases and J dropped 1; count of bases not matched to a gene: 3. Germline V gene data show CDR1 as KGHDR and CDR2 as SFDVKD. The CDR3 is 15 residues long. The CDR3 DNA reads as TGTGCCACCAGTGATCCCGGACAGGGCACAGATACGCAGTATTTT. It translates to CATSDPGQGTDTQYF.

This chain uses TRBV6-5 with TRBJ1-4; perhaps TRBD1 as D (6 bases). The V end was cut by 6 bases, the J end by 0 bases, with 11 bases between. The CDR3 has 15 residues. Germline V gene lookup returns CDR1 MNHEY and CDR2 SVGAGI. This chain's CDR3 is CASSSTGSTNEKLFF. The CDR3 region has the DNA TGTGCCAGCAGCTCAACAGGGTCAACTAATGAAAAACTGTTTTTT.

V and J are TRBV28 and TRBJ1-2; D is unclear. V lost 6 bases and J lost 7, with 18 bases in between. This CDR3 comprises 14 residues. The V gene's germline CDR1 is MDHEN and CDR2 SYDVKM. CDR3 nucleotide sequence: TGTGCCAGCAGCCTACACGGACGGAGCTCTGGCTACACCTTC. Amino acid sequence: CASSLHGRSSGYTF.

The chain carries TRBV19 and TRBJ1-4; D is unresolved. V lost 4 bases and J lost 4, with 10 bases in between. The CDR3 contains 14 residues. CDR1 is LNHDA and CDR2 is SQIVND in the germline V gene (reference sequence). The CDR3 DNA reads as TGTGCCAGTAGTACGTTACGGAATAATGAAAAACTGTTTTTT. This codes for CASSTLRNNEKLFF.

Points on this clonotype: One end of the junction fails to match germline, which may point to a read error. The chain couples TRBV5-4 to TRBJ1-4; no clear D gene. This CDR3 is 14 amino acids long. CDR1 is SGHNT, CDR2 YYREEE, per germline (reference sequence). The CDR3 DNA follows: TGTGCCAGCAGCCAGGCGGGTCAAAATGAAGAACTGTTTTTT. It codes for CASSQAGQNEELFF.

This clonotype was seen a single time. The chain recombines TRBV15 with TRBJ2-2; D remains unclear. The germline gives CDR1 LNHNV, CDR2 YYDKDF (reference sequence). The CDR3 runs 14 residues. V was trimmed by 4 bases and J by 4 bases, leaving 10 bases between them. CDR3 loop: CATSNSPSTGELFF. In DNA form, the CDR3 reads TGTGCCACCAGCAATAGCCCTAGCACCGGGGAGCTGTTTTTT.

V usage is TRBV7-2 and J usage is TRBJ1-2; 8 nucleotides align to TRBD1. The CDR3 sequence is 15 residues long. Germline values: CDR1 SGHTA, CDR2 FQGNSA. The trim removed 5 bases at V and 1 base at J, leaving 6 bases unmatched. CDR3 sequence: CASSRGTGINYGYTF. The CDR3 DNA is TGTGCCAGCAGCCGAGGGACAGGAATTAACTATGGCTACACCTTC.

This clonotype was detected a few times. In DNA form, the CDR3 reads TGTGCCACCCTGTACTATGGCTACACCTTC. Encoded protein: CATLYYGYTF. This chain connects TRBV6-2 or TRBV6-3 to TRBJ1-2; D unresolved. This CDR3 spans 10 amino acids. Deletions cut 10 bases from V and 3 bases from J, with 6 bases between. CDR1 MNHEY and CDR2 SVGEGT come from the germline V gene.

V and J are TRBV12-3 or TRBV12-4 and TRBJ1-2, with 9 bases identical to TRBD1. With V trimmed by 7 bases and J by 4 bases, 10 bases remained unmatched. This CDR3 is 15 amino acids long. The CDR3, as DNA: TGTGCCAGCACCCAGAGGACAGGGGCGGGCTATGGCTACACCTTC. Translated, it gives CASTQRTGAGYGYTF.

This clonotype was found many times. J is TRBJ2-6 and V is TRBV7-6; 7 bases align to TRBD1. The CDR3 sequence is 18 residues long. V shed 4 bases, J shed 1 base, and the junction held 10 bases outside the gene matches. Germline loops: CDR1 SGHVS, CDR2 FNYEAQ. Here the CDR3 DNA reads TGTGCCAGCAGCTCCCGGGACAGCGTTTCATCTGGGGCCAACGTCCTGACTTTC. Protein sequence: CASSSRDSVSSGANVLTF.